This T cell receptor beta chain was captured by sequencing in a study of siplizumab effects on memory and regulatory T cells. Using immunoSEQ multiplex PCR, the repertoire was profiled, and TCRdb retains in-frame clones only, with some absent. The sample holds around 61,000 clones, over 95% seen once. Germline CDR1 is GTSNPN and CDR2 is SVGIG (reference sequence). CDR3 length: 15 amino acids. Trimming removed 0 bases from V and 2 bases from J; junction bases left unmatched: 7. To note about this clone: Its antigen is not identified.

Study-level points and caveats: In siplizumab cultures, the suppressive function of proliferating Tregs remained unconfirmed.

The material sequenced was naive CD8+ T cells sorted from blood. The chain links TRBV30 to TRBJ2-7; 7 bases fit TRBD1. The source of this sequence is a human donor in good health. CDR3 protein: CAWSVPDRWAYEQYF. In nucleotides, the CDR3 is TGTGCCTGGAGTGTACCGGACAGGTGGGCCTACGAGCAGTACTTC.